The 24 T cell receptor beta chains in this list originate from one sample, sequenced in a study of cytomegalovirus exposure and HLA in healthy donors. The PCR employed 60 Vbeta primers together with 13 Jbeta primers. Clones were read by immunoSEQ multiplex PCR, and TCRdb kept only the in-frame ones, dropping some. The table lists about 120,000 clones, around three quarters of them singletons. Sample: PBMCs. The receptors derive from a male donor in good health and CMV-seropositive.

The chain couples TRBV6-5 to TRBJ2-7; D may be TRBD1 (6 bases). This CDR3 spans 13 amino acids. Germline V lookup: CDR1 MNHEY, CDR2 SVGAGI. The V gene lost 0 bases and the J gene lost 4 bases, with 7 bases spanning the gap. The CDR3 DNA is TGTGCCAGCAGTTACTCAGACAGGTACGAGCAGTACTTC. This codes for CASSYSDRYEQYF.

The V gene is TRBV5-6, the J gene TRBJ1-2; D gene unclear. This CDR3 spans 15 amino acids. Germline CDR1 SGHDT, CDR2 YYEEEE. V was shortened by 0 bases and J by 3 bases, with 12 bases between the two germline ends. The CDR3: CASSLVSADDYGYTF. The CDR3 bases are TGTGCCAGCAGCTTGGTTAGTGCGGATGACTATGGCTACACCTTC.

This rearrangement joins TRBV5-4 to TRBJ2-7; D is possibly TRBD2 (6 bases). This CDR3 spans 15 amino acids. V was clipped by 0 bases and J by 5 bases, with 15 bases between them. Germline V gene sequence: CDR1 SGHNT, CDR2 YYREEE (reference sequence). In nucleotides, the CDR3 is TGTGCCAGCAGCTTGGGGCGGGGATCATATGACGAGCAGTACTTC. The encoded protein is CASSLGRGSYDEQYF.

The chain uses TRBV7-8 and TRBJ2-3; TRBD2 matches 7 bases. This CDR3 comprises 16 residues. The V gene end was trimmed by 5 bases and the J gene end by 2 bases; junction bases not matched to a gene: 10. Germline V gives CDR1 SGHVS, CDR2 FQNEAQ. CDR3: CASSPPAGVTTDTQYF. CDR3 in DNA: TGTGCCAGCAGCCCCCCGGCGGGGGTTACCACAGATACGCAGTATTTT.

As for this clone: At one end, the junction sequence differs from germline, possibly due to a read error. The CDR3 nucleotides are TGTGCCAGCTCACCATCCGGACAAACCTACGGGCAGTACTTC. It specifies CASSPSGQTYGQYF. This chain links TRBV18 with TRBJ2-7, with D possibly TRBD1 on 5 matching bases. Germline CDR1 and CDR2: KGHSH and LQKENI. This CDR3 is 14 amino acids long.

This clone has more than one count but fewer than ten. The chain couples TRBV19 to TRBJ2-1; 10 nucleotides match TRBD2. The CDR3 is 18 residues long. V was pared by 0 bases and J by 2 bases, with 7 bases of the junction left unmatched. Germline V lookup: CDR1 LNHDA, CDR2 SQIVND (reference sequence). CDR3 region: CASSIDLGSGGPYNEQFF. The CDR3 DNA follows: TGTGCCAGTAGTATAGATCTGGGTAGCGGGGGGCCCTACAATGAGCAGTTCTTC.

The chain joins TRBV7-9 to TRBJ1-6, with D tentatively TRBD1 (6 bases). The CDR3 covers 14 residues. Germline V gives CDR1 SEHNR, CDR2 FQNEAQ (reference sequence). V was cut by 1 base and J by 5 bases, with 6 bases left in between. The CDR3, as DNA: TGTGCCAGCAGCTTAGGACAGGATAATTCACCCCTCCACTTT. This translates into CASSLGQDNSPLHF.

The rearrangement uses TRBV10-3 and TRBJ2-2; TRBD2 agrees at 9 bases. Germline V CDR1 and CDR2: ENHRY, SYGVKD. This CDR3 contains 15 residues. The junction had 9 bases not matched to a gene; V was cut back by 3 bases and J by 10 bases. For the CDR3, the DNA is TGTGCCATCAGTGACATGCTAGCGGGAAAAGTGGAGCTGTTTTTT. Translating gives CAISDMLAGKVELFF.

J is TRBJ2-3 and V is TRBV11-2; TRBD1 agrees at 9 bases. The CDR3 extends over 19 amino acids. J gave up 3 bases and V 5 bases, and 18 bases lay outside the gene matches. Germline CDR1 reads SGHAT; CDR2 reads FQNNGV. CDR3 region: CASSTPPGQGTIRTDTQYF. In DNA form, the CDR3 reads TGTGCCAGCAGCACCCCCCCGGGACAGGGAACTATAAGGACAGATACGCAGTATTTT.

The sample holds a few counts of this clone. V and J are TRBV5-4 and TRBJ2-7, with D possibly being TRBD2 (5 bases). The CDR3 runs 17 residues. Trimming removed 4 bases at V and 0 bases at J, with 20 bases between. Germline CDR1 is SGHNT and CDR2 is YYREEE (reference sequence). The CDR3 bases are TGTGCCAGCAGCGCCCTACCGGGATCGCTGTTCTCCTACGAGCAGTACTTC. Translated, it gives CASSALPGSLFSYEQYF.

The chain uses TRBV5-1 and TRBJ2-7; perhaps TRBD2 as D (5 bases). The V and J ends lost 2 bases and 0 bases respectively, with 9 bases between them. The germline V gene encodes CDR1 SGHRS and CDR2 YFSETQ. This CDR3 is built from 14 residues. CDR3 DNA sequence: TGCGCCAGCAGCTTCGTAGGGAGCTCCTACGAGCAGTACTTC. It codes for CASSFVGSSYEQYF. The full variable domain, its missing parts supplied by reference TRBV5-1 and TRBJ2-7, is KAGVTQTPRYLIKTRGQQVTLSCSPISGHRSVSWYQQTPGQGLQFLFEYFSETQRNKGNFPGRFSGRQFSNSRSEMNVSTLELGDSALYLCASSFVGSSYEQYFGPGTRLTVT.

The chain carries TRBV19 and TRBJ2-7, with a weak D call TRBD1 (6 bases). V lost 4 bases and J lost 0, with 16 bases in between. The CDR3 has 16 amino acids. The germline CDR1 and CDR2 sequences are LNHDA and SQIVND (reference sequence). Here the CDR3 reads CASSKFADSSSYEQYF. The DNA of the CDR3 is TGTGCCAGTAGTAAATTCGCGGACAGTAGCTCCTACGAGCAGTACTTC.

This chain joins TRBV6-5 and TRBJ2-5; 7 positions match TRBD1. This CDR3 has 13 residues. CDR1 is MNHEY, CDR2 SVGAGI, per germline. J lost 3 bases, V lost 2 bases, and 0 bases had no gene match. CDR3 region: CASSYDREETQYF. CDR3 nucleotides: TGTGCCAGCAGTTACGACAGGGAAGAGACCCAGTACTTC.

This sequence joins TRBV9 and TRBJ1-1; 7 bases align to TRBD1. V shed 0 bases and J 7 bases; nucleotides not matched to a gene: 0. Germline values: CDR1 SGDLS, CDR2 YYNGEE. The CDR3 has 12 amino acids. The CDR3 DNA sequence: TGTGCCAGCAGCGTAGGACAGGGTGAAGCTTTCTTT. Translating gives CASSVGQGEAFF.

V usage is TRBV7-9 and J usage is TRBJ2-3; TRBD1 aligns across 8 bases. The V gene end was trimmed by 5 bases and the J gene end by 5 bases; junction bases not matched to a gene: 3. The CDR3 is made up of 13 amino acids. Germline CDR1 SEHNR, CDR2 FQNEAQ (reference sequence). This chain's CDR3 is CASSQDREDTQYF. The DNA of the CDR3 is TGTGCCAGCAGCCAGGACAGGGAAGATACGCAGTATTTT. Full variable domain (outside the CDR3, taken from reference TRBV7-9 and TRBJ2-3): DTGVSQNPRHKITKRGQNVTFRCDPISEHNRLYWYRQTLGQGPEFLTYFQNEAQLEKSRLLSDRFSAERPKGSFSTLEIQRTEQGDSAMYLCASSQDREDTQYFGPGTRLTVL.

This chain connects TRBV7-2 to TRBJ1-1; D gene uncertain. V lost 5 bases to trimming and J lost 5 bases, with 18 bases between them. CDR1 is SGHTA and CDR2 is FQGNSA in the germline V gene. This CDR3 has 15 residues. The CDR3 DNA is TGTGCCAGCAGCCGCGGCGGTCCCGAACGGACTGAAGCTTTCTTT. Amino acids: CASSRGGPERTEAFF.

The V and J genes are TRBV4-1 and TRBJ2-7; TRBD1 is a possible D gene (5 bases). This CDR3 is 17 amino acids long. Per the germline V gene, CDR1 is MGHRA and CDR2 is YSYEKL. V shed 5 bases and J shed 0 bases, with 20 bases lying between them. The CDR3 nucleotides read TGCGCCAGCAGCTACGCTGCCCAGGGCTTTAGCTCCTACGAGCAGTACTTC. Its protein is CASSYAAQGFSSYEQYF.

V gene TRBV9 combines with J gene TRBJ2-5, with a possible D match to TRBD1 (6 bases). CDR1 and CDR2 from the germline V gene are SGDLS and YYNGEE. The CDR3 is 13 residues long. The germline V and J ends were trimmed by 4 bases and 5 bases, with 12 bases remaining between them. CDR3 region: CASSSTGKETQYF. Here the CDR3 DNA reads TGTGCCAGCAGCTCCACAGGGAAGGAGACCCAGTACTTC.

The chain links TRBV28 to TRBJ2-1; 7 bases line up with TRBD1. Losses at the gene ends were 7 bases for V and 4 bases for J; bases not matched to a gene: 16. Germline V gene lookup returns CDR1 MDHEN and CDR2 SYDVKM. The CDR3 is 17 amino acids. This chain's CDR3 is CASTESLGDRSYNEQFF. Here the CDR3 DNA reads TGTGCCAGCACCGAATCACTTGGGGACAGATCGTACAATGAGCAGTTCTTC.

V is TRBV2 and J is TRBJ2-2; 7 bases align to TRBD2. The CDR3 runs to 14 residues. V trimming: 10 bases; J trimming: 3 bases; junction bases outside the gene matches: 8. Looked up from germline, CDR1 is SNHLY and CDR2 is FYNNEI. The CDR3 reads CATTLAGDTGELFF. CDR3 in DNA: TGTGCCACCACCTTGGCGGGGGACACCGGGGAGCTGTTTTTT.

CDR3 sequence reads: CAISGASGVSYEQYF. CDR3 in DNA: TGTGCCATCAGTGGTGCTAGCGGGGTTTCCTACGAGCAGTACTTC. The rearrangement joins TRBV10-3 to TRBJ2-7, with TRBD2 matching over 9 bases. The trim removed 4 bases at V and 1 base at J, leaving 5 bases unmatched. The germline V gene encodes CDR1 ENHRY and CDR2 SYGVKD. The CDR3 is made up of 15 amino acids.

The chain joins TRBV6-1 to TRBJ2-5; D perhaps matches TRBD2 (5 bases). Germline V gene lookup returns CDR1 MNHNS and CDR2 SASEGT. With 1 base removed from V and 2 bases from J, the gap between germline ends came to 8 bases. The CDR3 is made up of 14 amino acids. Here the CDR3 DNA reads TGTGCCAGCAGTGAAGTTGGGAGACAAGAGACCCAGTACTTC. Translating it yields CASSEVGRQETQYF.

This clone was seen just once. This rearrangement joins TRBV7-2 to TRBJ2-1, with 10 bases that match TRBD2. After removal of 5 bases from V and 2 bases from J, the junction contained 6 bases not matched to a gene. CDR1 SGHTA and CDR2 FQGNSA come from the germline V gene. The CDR3 consists of 16 residues. Here the CDR3 reads CASSRWTSGTYNEQFF. CDR3 DNA: TGTGCCAGCAGCCGATGGACTAGCGGAACCTACAATGAGCAGTTCTTC.

This chain joins TRBV6-1 and TRBJ1-5; 9 positions match TRBD1. This CDR3 contains 14 residues. The trim removed 6 bases at V and 7 bases at J, leaving 7 bases unmatched. Germline assignment: CDR1 MNHNS and CDR2 SASEGT. The CDR3 is CASRKQGAGQPQHF. CDR3 coding DNA: TGTGCCAGCAGGAAACAGGGGGCTGGGCAGCCCCAGCATTTT.